These 2 T cell receptor beta chains came from one sample sequenced in a study of blood T cell repertoires in COVID-19 (dated by TCRdb to 2018 to 2021). Library preparation used the immunoSEQ multiplex PCR assay. This immuneACCESS table, as held by TCRdb, lists in-frame sequences with V and J called but not all clones. Of the missing ones, under half trace to an unresolved V gene in checked studies; the others have no known cause. The sample includes 170,000 or so clones, with about nine tenths observed a single time. In total, the top ten clones hold 1.5% to 2% of the sample. The specimen was peripheral blood. All receptors come from a man aged 18 to 30 who had recovered from COVID-19.

The chain has TRBV19 and TRBJ1-4, with 10 bases identical to TRBD1. The CDR3 consists of 14 residues. The germline CDR1 and CDR2 sequences are LNHDA and SQIVND (reference sequence). Losses at the gene ends were 8 bases for V and 5 bases for J; bases not matched to a gene: 5. This CDR3 is CASLRTGGNEKLFF. As DNA, the CDR3 is TGTGCCAGTCTTAGGACAGGGGGAAATGAAAAACTGTTTTTT.

The chain carries TRBV6-5 and TRBJ1-1; D ambiguous. The CDR3 consists of 15 residues. The V end was cut by 2 bases, the J end by 0 bases, with 10 bases between. Per the germline V gene, CDR1 is MNHEY and CDR2 is SVGAGI. The CDR3 DNA follows: TGTGCCAGCAGTTACCGGGGTTCGGTGAACACTGAAGCTTTCTTT. It is translated as CASSYRGSVNTEAFF.